The rows below give T cell receptor beta chains drawn from one sample of a study of blood T cell repertoires in COVID-19. Sequenced by immunoSEQ multiplex PCR; TCRdb stores in-frame clones only, minus some. Here the sample spans roughly 360,000 clones, 85% to 90% being singletons. Material for sequencing was PBMCs or T cells enriched from blood (not recorded which). The receptors come from a woman younger than 45 with acute COVID-19. Both conserved end residues are part of each CDR3. D genes are given only for firm matches. Where a row states a size, it is once, few, many or the class of an expanded clone; other rows omit it.

clone size: NA; J gene: TRBJ2-3; D gene: NA; V gene: TRBV12-3/TRBV12-4; CDR3 protein: CASTGTDTQYF; CDR3 DNA: TGTGCCAGCACGGGCACAGATACGCAGTATTTT
clone size: NA; J gene: TRBJ1-5; D gene: NA; V gene: TRBV7-3; CDR3 protein: CASSVSSGQPQHF; CDR3 DNA: TGTGCCAGCAGCGTATCCTCGGGGCAGCCCCAGCATTTT
clone size: few; J gene: TRBJ1-6; D gene: TRBD1; V gene: TRBV10-2; CDR3 protein: CASRGDRVNSPLHF; CDR3 DNA: TGCGCCAGCAGGGGGGACAGGGTCAATTCACCCCTCCACTTT
clone size: NA; J gene: TRBJ2-7; D gene: NA; V gene: TRBV19; CDR3 protein: CASSLTGNSYEQYF; CDR3 DNA: TGTGCCAGTAGTCTTACCGGGAACTCCTACGAGCAGTACTTC
clone size: NA; J gene: TRBJ1-1; D gene: NA; V gene: TRBV5-4; CDR3 protein: CASSQTGSNTEAFF; CDR3 DNA: TGTGCCAGCAGTCAGACAGGTTCGAACACTGAAGCTTTCTTT
clone size: NA; J gene: TRBJ1-2; D gene: NA; V gene: TRBV27; CDR3 protein: CASSLSGTYGYTF; CDR3 DNA: TGTGCCAGCAGTTTATCGGGGACTTATGGCTACACCTTC
clone size: NA; J gene: TRBJ2-3; D gene: TRBD2; V gene: TRBV5-1; CDR3 protein: CASSEGLAGGTSTDTQYF; CDR3 DNA: TGCGCCAGCAGCGAGGGACTAGCGGGGGGTACTAGCACAGATACGCAGTATTTT
clone size: NA; J gene: TRBJ2-2; D gene: TRBD1; V gene: TRBV7-3; CDR3 protein: CASRQGVNTGELFF; CDR3 DNA: TGTGCCAGCAGACAGGGGGTCAACACCGGGGAGCTGTTTTTT
clone size: NA; J gene: TRBJ2-1; D gene: TRBD2; V gene: TRBV12-5; CDR3 protein: CASGLATSGAHNEQFF; CDR3 DNA: TGTGCTAGTGGTTTGGCCACTAGCGGGGCCCACAATGAGCAGTTCTTC
clone size: NA; J gene: TRBJ1-2; D gene: NA; V gene: TRBV6-4; CDR3 protein: CASSEGGHHYGYTF; CDR3 DNA: TGTGCCAGCAGTGAAGGAGGGCACCACTATGGCTACACCTTC
clone size: NA; J gene: TRBJ1-2; D gene: NA; V gene: TRBV24-1; CDR3 protein: CATSDRGADNYGYTF; CDR3 DNA: TGTGCCACCAGTGATCGGGGGGCGGATAACTATGGCTACACCTTC
clone size: NA; J gene: TRBJ1-2; D gene: NA; V gene: TRBV28; CDR3 protein: CASSFFPGRGSYGYTF; CDR3 DNA: TGTGCCAGCAGTTTTTTCCCGGGGAGGGGTAGCTATGGCTACACCTTC
clone size: NA; J gene: TRBJ1-2; D gene: TRBD1; V gene: TRBV7-2; CDR3 protein: CASSPQGIGGYTF; CDR3 DNA: TGTGCCAGCAGCCCACAGGGGATTGGTGGCTACACCTTC
clone size: few; J gene: TRBJ1-1; D gene: TRBD1; V gene: TRBV18; CDR3 protein: CASSRGTGNTEAFF; CDR3 DNA: TGTGCCAGCTCACGAGGGACAGGGAACACTGAAGCTTTCTTT
clone size: NA; J gene: TRBJ1-3; D gene: NA; V gene: TRBV7-2; CDR3 protein: CASSLKGWGNTIYF; CDR3 DNA: TGTGCCAGCAGCTTAAAGGGGTGGGGAAACACCATATATTTT
clone size: NA; J gene: TRBJ1-5; D gene: TRBD1; V gene: TRBV5-1; CDR3 protein: CASSLGTGSQPQHF; CDR3 DNA: TGCGCCAGCAGCCTCGGGACAGGGTCGCAGCCCCAGCATTTT
clone size: NA; J gene: TRBJ1-3; D gene: TRBD1; V gene: TRBV7-8; CDR3 protein: CASSLRAGGLDTIYF; CDR3 DNA: TGTGCCAGCAGCTTAAGGGCAGGGGGCCTTGACACCATATATTTT
clone size: NA; J gene: TRBJ1-4; D gene: TRBD1; V gene: TRBV2; CDR3 protein: CASKGTGVEKLFF; CDR3 DNA: TGTGCCAGCAAGGGGACAGGGGTTGAAAAACTGTTTTTT
clone size: NA; J gene: TRBJ2-5; D gene: NA; V gene: TRBV7-3; CDR3 protein: CASSLYGAGAETQYF; CDR3 DNA: TGTGCCAGCAGCTTATATGGGGCGGGGGCAGAGACCCAGTACTTC
clone size: NA; J gene: TRBJ1-6; D gene: TRBD1; V gene: TRBV6-5; CDR3 protein: CASSLDRENSPLHF; CDR3 DNA: TGTGCCAGCAGTCTCGACAGGGAGAATTCACCCCTCCACTTT
clone size: NA; J gene: TRBJ1-1; D gene: TRBD1; V gene: TRBV12-5; CDR3 protein: CASGSPLQGARDTEAFF; CDR3 DNA: TGTGCTAGTGGTTCCCCGCTACAGGGGGCAAGGGATACTGAAGCTTTCTTT
clone size: NA; J gene: TRBJ1-1; D gene: NA; V gene: TRBV30; CDR3 protein: CAWSVQSNTEAFF; CDR3 DNA: TGTGCCTGGAGTGTACAATCGAACACTGAAGCTTTCTTT
clone size: NA; J gene: TRBJ1-5; D gene: TRBD1; V gene: TRBV2; CDR3 protein: CASSPDRGSNQPQHF; CDR3 DNA: TGTGCCAGCAGTCCTGACAGGGGGAGCAATCAGCCCCAGCATTTT
clone size: NA; J gene: TRBJ1-5; D gene: NA; V gene: TRBV28; CDR3 protein: CASSLRQGGVQPQHF; CDR3 DNA: TGTGCCAGCAGTTTGCGGCAGGGAGGAGTTCAGCCCCAGCATTTT
clone size: NA; J gene: TRBJ2-3; D gene: NA; V gene: TRBV7-2; CDR3 protein: CASSLSRGYTQYF; CDR3 DNA: TGTGCCAGCAGCTTAAGTCGCGGGTATACGCAGTATTTT
clone size: NA; J gene: TRBJ2-3; D gene: NA; V gene: TRBV11-3; CDR3 protein: CASSLGVGSTDTQYF; CDR3 DNA: TGTGCCAGCAGCTTAGGGGTCGGGAGCACAGATACGCAGTATTTT
clone size: NA; J gene: TRBJ1-2; D gene: NA; V gene: TRBV25-1; CDR3 protein: CASSGPPGHWYGYTF; CDR3 DNA: TGTGCCAGCAGTGGCCCCCCGGGACACTGGTATGGCTACACCTTC
clone size: NA; J gene: TRBJ1-1; D gene: TRBD1; V gene: TRBV7-9; CDR3 protein: CASSWGQPSMNTEAFF; CDR3 DNA: TGTGCCAGCAGCTGGGGACAGCCGAGCATGAACACTGAAGCTTTCTTT